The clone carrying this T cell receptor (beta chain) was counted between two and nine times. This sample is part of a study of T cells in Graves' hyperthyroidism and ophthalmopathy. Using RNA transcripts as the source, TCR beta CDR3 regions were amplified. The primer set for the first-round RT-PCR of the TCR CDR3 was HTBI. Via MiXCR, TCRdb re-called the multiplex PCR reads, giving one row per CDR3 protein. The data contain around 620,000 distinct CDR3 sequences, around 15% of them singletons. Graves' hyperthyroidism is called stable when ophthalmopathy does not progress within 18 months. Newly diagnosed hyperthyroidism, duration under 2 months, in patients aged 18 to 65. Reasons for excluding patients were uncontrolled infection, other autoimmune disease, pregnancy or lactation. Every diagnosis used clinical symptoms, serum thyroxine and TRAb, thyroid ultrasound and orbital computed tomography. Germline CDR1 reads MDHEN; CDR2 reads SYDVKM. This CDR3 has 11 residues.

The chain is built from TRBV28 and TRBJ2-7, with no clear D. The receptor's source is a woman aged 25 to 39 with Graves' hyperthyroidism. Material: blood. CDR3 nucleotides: TGTGTCAGTTCGCAAGGGTGGGAGCAGTACTTC. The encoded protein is CVSSQGWEQYF.